A selection of T cell receptor beta chains follows, all from one sample in a study of T cells in localized non-small cell lung cancer. Profiling relied on immunoSEQ multiplex PCR, and the TCRdb table lists in-frame clones only, not all of them. Here the sample spans about 28,000 clones, roughly 90% being singletons. The sequences come from peripheral blood, collected before any cancer treatment. These TCRs come from a woman between 18 and 50 years old with stage I lung adenocarcinoma. CDR3s include the opening cysteine and the closing phenylalanine or tryptophan. The order of the fields is J gene, V gene, D gene, clone size, CDR3 DNA, CDR3 protein. A D gene is named only where the DNA matches it firmly. Expanded clones are given a class, and other clones once, few, many or no size at all.

TRBJ2-3 TRBV10-1 - - TGCGCCAGCAGTGAGTCGGACGCGACGAGCACAGATACGCAGTATTTT CASSESDATSTDTQYF
TRBJ2-6 TRBV7-6 TRBD1 - TGTGCCAGCACCACAGGGGGCCTAGGGGTCTCTGGGGCCAACGTCCTGACTTTC CASTTGGLGVSGANVLTF
TRBJ1-5 TRBV19 - once TGTGCCAGTAGTACCGGCAGGGGATCAGATTGGGGCAATCAGCCCCAGCATTTT CASSTGRGSDWGNQPQHF
TRBJ2-7 TRBV27 - once TGTGCCAGCAGTTCAGGGGGGGCTAACTACGAGCAGTACTTC CASSSGGANYEQYF
TRBJ2-3 TRBV5-4 TRBD2 - TGTGCCAGCAGCTCTGCCGGGGGGGTCGGCACAGATACGCAGTATTTT CASSSAGGVGTDTQYF
TRBJ1-4 TRBV7-9 - once TGTGCCAGCAGCCCCCAAGAAAAACTGTTTTTT CASSPQEKLFF
TRBJ2-2 TRBV5-6 - - TGTGCCAGCAGCTGGAACGGGGAGCTGTTTTTT CASSWNGELFF
TRBJ2-7 TRBV27 - - TGTGCCAGCGCGGAGCGGTTAAGCTCCTACGAGCAGTACTTC CASAERLSSYEQYF
TRBJ2-7 TRBV7-9 - - TGTGCCAGCAGCTCAGTTTCCTCCGACTACGAGCAGTACTTC CASSSVSSDYEQYF
TRBJ2-6 TRBV28 - - TGTGCCAGCAGTTTCATTTCTAGTATGCGGGACACATACTCTGGGGCCAACGTCCTGACTTTC CASSFISSMRDTYSGANVLTF
TRBJ1-1 TRBV4-1 - - TGCGCCAGCAGCCAAGAGGGTGGGGAAGCTTTCTTT CASSQEGGEAFF
TRBJ2-3 TRBV12-5 - - TGTGCTAGTGGTTTGGACGCCGGAAGGTCGATTATGGCAGATACGCAGTATTTT CASGLDAGRSIMADTQYF
TRBJ2-7 TRBV10-3 TRBD1 once TGTGCCATTAAGACAGGGGGCGACGAGCAGTACTTC CAIKTGGDEQYF
TRBJ1-1 TRBV7-9 - few TGTGCCAGCAGCCTCTGGGAGGGGAGGAACACTGAAGCTTTCTTT CASSLWEGRNTEAFF
TRBJ2-5 TRBV12-5 - once TGTGCTAGTGCCTTTTTAAGTACTCTCCAAGAGACCCAGTACTTC CASAFLSTLQETQYF
TRBJ1-1 TRBV5-4 - - TGTGCCAGCAGCTCCAGGGCGGGTATCGCTGAAGCTTTCTTT CASSSRAGIAEAFF
TRBJ2-2 TRBV5-6 TRBD2 - TGTGCCAGCAGCCTGTTTAAGCGGGAGCGGGGCGGGGAGCTGTTTTTT CASSLFKRERGGELFF
TRBJ2-1 TRBV10-3 - - TGTGCCATCAGTCCCCTAACGCCCAAGCCCTACAATGAGCAGTTCTTC CAISPLTPKPYNEQFF
TRBJ1-1 TRBV11-2 - - TGTGCCAGCAGCTCGCGCTTACCCAGGGAGGCCTACACTGAAGCTTTCTTT CASSSRLPREAYTEAFF
TRBJ1-1 TRBV7-8 - - TGTGCCAGCAGCTTAGGACTGGAGGGCACTGAAGCTTTCTTT CASSLGLEGTEAFF
TRBJ1-1 TRBV4-1 - - TGCGCCAGCAGCCAAGTGAACGGAAACACTGAAGCTTTCTTT CASSQVNGNTEAFF
TRBJ2-1 TRBV5-5 - - TGTGCCAGCAGCTTGGTAGGCAGGGTCTACAATGAGCAGTTCTTC CASSLVGRVYNEQFF
TRBJ2-6 TRBV7-9 TRBD1 - TGTGCCAGCAGCTTAGCCCGGGACAGGCTACAATCTGGGGCCAACGTCCTGACTTTC CASSLARDRLQSGANVLTF
TRBJ2-1 TRBV14 - - TGTGCCAGCGCACCACCTTTAGGGGCCTATCATAATGAGCAGTTCTTC CASAPPLGAYHNEQFF
TRBJ1-1 TRBV27 - - TGTGCCAGCATTAAATGGGGGGGGAGCATGAACACTGAAGCTTTCTTT CASIKWGGSMNTEAFF
TRBJ1-1 TRBV7-9 - - TGTGCCAGCAGCTTAGAGGGGGTGAACACTGAAGCTTTCTTT CASSLEGVNTEAFF
TRBJ2-7 TRBV5-1 TRBD2 once TGCGCCAGCAGCCTAGGACTAGCGGACACCTACGAGCAGTACTTC CASSLGLADTYEQYF
TRBJ2-5 TRBV6-4 TRBD2 - TGTGCCAGCATTGCTAGAGGGACTAGCGGGGAAGAGACCCAGTACTTC CASIARGTSGEETQYF
TRBJ2-2 TRBV21-1 - - TGTGCCAGCAGCAAAGATCCTAAACTAGCGGGAGAGGCCGGGGAGCTGTTTTTT CASSKDPKLAGEAGELFF
TRBJ1-1 TRBV7-3 - - TGTGCCAGCAGCTTAATTGGGAACACTGAAGCTTTCTTT CASSLIGNTEAFF
TRBJ2-3 TRBV11-2 - - TGTGCCAGCAGCTTATTGCAGGGAATAAGCACAGATACGCAGTATTTT CASSLLQGISTDTQYF
TRBJ2-1 TRBV19 - - TGTGCCAGTAGTATGGACAGAGACAATGAGCAGTTCTTC CASSMDRDNEQFF
TRBJ2-3 TRBV5-1 - - TGCGCCAGCAGCTTGCGGGCGGGCACAGATACGCAGTATTTT CASSLRAGTDTQYF
TRBJ1-5 TRBV28 - - TGTGCCAGCAAGGCACAAAGGGATCAGCCCCAGCATTTT CASKAQRDQPQHF
TRBJ1-3 TRBV6-6 TRBD1 - TGTGCCAGCGGGGGACAGTCTGGAAACACCATATATTTT CASGGQSGNTIYF
TRBJ2-2 TRBV10-3 - once TGTGCCATCAGTGATAGGGGGGCGCCCACCGGGGAGCTGTTTTTT CAISDRGAPTGELFF
TRBJ2-1 TRBV6-6 TRBD2 - TGTGCCAGCAGTCCGGGGGTAGCGGGAGGGCCGGCTGAGCAGTTCTTC CASSPGVAGGPAEQFF
TRBJ1-1 TRBV29-1 TRBD1 - TGCAGCGTTCGGGACAGGGGGATGAACACTGAAGCTTTCTTT CSVRDRGMNTEAFF
TRBJ2-7 TRBV28 - - TGTGCCAGCACCTCCACGGACGGTGCCTACGAGCAGTACTTC CASTSTDGAYEQYF
TRBJ2-7 TRBV7-2 TRBD2 - TGTGCCAGCAGCTCCCAATACGGTCTAGCGGGAGGCGAGCAGTACTTC CASSSQYGLAGGEQYF
TRBJ2-3 TRBV13 TRBD2 - TGTGCCAGCGGAATTTCTAGCGGGAGTATAGGAGATACGCAGTATTTT CASGISSGSIGDTQYF
TRBJ1-1 TRBV27 TRBD1 - TGTGCCAGCAAACCGACAGGGATGCGCTTTGAAGCTTTCTTT CASKPTGMRFEAFF
TRBJ2-1 TRBV11-2 - once TGTGCCAGCAGCTTAGATGGTGGCGGTAACCCCTACAATGAGCAGTTCTTC CASSLDGGGNPYNEQFF
TRBJ1-1 TRBV7-9 - - TGTGCCAGCAGCTTAGTAACTGGGCGGGGCACTGAAGCTTTCTTT CASSLVTGRGTEAFF
TRBJ2-5 TRBV11-2 TRBD2 - TGTGCCAGCAGCCCCTTTGAAGTAGCGGGGAGTGTGGCCCAAGAGACCCAGTACTTC CASSPFEVAGSVAQETQYF
TRBJ1-5 TRBV5-6 TRBD1 - TGTGCCAGCAGCCCATACCGAGAGACAGGGATTAGGGGCAATCAGCCCCAGCATTTT CASSPYRETGIRGNQPQHF
TRBJ1-1 TRBV5-6 - once TGTGCCAGCAGCTATATTAACCTTATGAACACTGAAGCTTTCTTT CASSYINLMNTEAFF
TRBJ1-2 TRBV6-6 - - TGTGCCAGCAGTTACCCTATTTATACAGGGCAATATGGCTACACCTTC CASSYPIYTGQYGYTF
TRBJ1-4 TRBV2 TRBD1 - TGTGCCAGCAGGACAGGGATTTCAGGAAAACTGTTTTTT CASRTGISGKLFF
TRBJ1-1 TRBV30 TRBD1 - TGTGCCTGGTCCGGGACAGGGGTGGCTGAAGCTTTCTTT CAWSGTGVAEAFF
TRBJ2-3 TRBV6-1 - - TGTGCCAGCAGTGAGTGGGTGGCAGATACGCAGTATTTT CASSEWVADTQYF
TRBJ2-3 TRBV25-1 TRBD2 - TGTGCCAGCAGTGAATTGACTAGCGGGAGTCTCCCAGATACGCAGTATTTT CASSELTSGSLPDTQYF
TRBJ2-7 TRBV7-8 TRBD2 once TGTGCCAGCAGCTTAGATCTAGCGGAAAACGAGCAGTACTTC CASSLDLAENEQYF
TRBJ2-1 TRBV19 - - TGTGCCAGTCGTGTGAGGGCCTCCAATGAGCAGTTCTTC CASRVRASNEQFF
TRBJ2-5 TRBV6-6 - - TGTGCCACCCAGTGGACCCAGGGCCGAGAGACCCAGTACTTC CATQWTQGRETQYF
TRBJ2-5 TRBV7-2 TRBD2 - TGTGCCAGCAGCTTTACATCCAGCGGGAGTAAGGAGACCCAGTACTTC CASSFTSSGSKETQYF